The source of this T cell receptor (beta chain) is a study of T cell repertoires in cytomegalovirus infection. Study details: Public signatures in TCR beta pointed to CMV infection and matching HLA type.

About this clonotype itself: Its antigen is as yet unknown.

General study results and limits: CMV carriers having the relevant HLA were flagged by cumulative public TCR beta family frequency. The ex vivo response showed dominance by HLA-C-restricted CMV-specific TCR beta clonotypes.

TCRdb itself ran the reads through MiXCR, one entry per CDR3 protein. The repertoire includes some 400,000 distinct CDR3 sequences, over 15% of them detected once, and 8.7% sits in the top ten. The receptor comes from a human donor in good health (CMV status not recorded). Some clones in this sample may be carry-over from other donors' samples. Source material: PBMCs.

CDR3 amino acids: CATSSAGTWDNEQFF. CDR3 DNA: TGTGCCACCAGCAGCGCCGGGACTTGGGACAATGAGCAGTTCTTC. The genes are TRBV15 and TRBJ2-1, with D perhaps matching TRBD2 (6 bases). Germline CDR1 and CDR2: LNHNV and YYDKDF (reference sequence). V was pared by 3 bases and J by 5 bases, with 14 bases between. This CDR3 spans 15 amino acids. The complete variable domain, with remaining parts taken from reference TRBV15 and TRBJ2-1, reads DAMVIQNPRYQVTQFGKPVTLSCSQTLNHNVMYWYQQKSSQAPKLLFHYYDKDFNNEADTPDNFQSRRPNTSFCFLDIRSPGLGDTAMYLCATSSAGTWDNEQFFGPGTRLTVL.